This T cell receptor (beta chain) is from a study of blood T cell repertoires in COVID-19. The overall study: The United States, Italy and Spain supplied acute and convalescent COVID-19 samples.

Clones were read by immunoSEQ multiplex PCR, and TCRdb kept only the in-frame ones, dropping some. The sample lists some 140,000 clones, approximately 84% occurring once. The V gene end was trimmed by 4 bases and the J gene end by 8 bases; junction bases not matched to a gene: 7. The germline gives CDR1 SGHRS, CDR2 YFSETQ. This CDR3 contains 13 residues. Material: peripheral blood. The V and J genes are TRBV5-1 and TRBJ2-3, with 7 bases identical to TRBD2. This receptor was obtained from a woman aged 45-65 years who had recovered from COVID-19. The CDR3 DNA reads as TGCGCCAGCAGCGGGGGGGACTACGCTACGCAGTATTTT. Residues: CASSGGDYATQYF. Full variable domain (rest looked up from reference TRBV5-1 and TRBJ2-3): KAGVTQTPRYLIKTRGQQVTLSCSPISGHRSVSWYQQTPGQGLQFLFEYFSETQRNKGNFPGRFSGRQFSNSRSEMNVSTLELGDSALYLCASSGGDYATQYFGPGTRLTVL.